Each of the 9 T cell receptor beta chains below was sequenced from the same sample in a study of regulatory T cells in long-lasting Graves disease. Time point: newly diagnosed GD, antithyroid drugs for less than 3 months. Following extraction of RNA from PBMCs, that RNA was used to make the TCR library. Construction of TCR beta libraries relied on iRepertoire HTBI primers and on Arm-PCR targeting CDR3 regions. TCRdb itself ran the multiplex PCR reads through MiXCR, one entry per CDR3 protein. Of a few hundred thousand distinct CDR3 sequences in the sample, 12% were seen once. These same records also appear under a second study, on T cells in Graves' hyperthyroidism and ophthalmopathy.

The sample consisted of peripheral blood mononuclear cells (PBMCs), taken at new diagnosis, from a patient treated with antithyroid drugs. Every receptor here comes from a woman aged 18-29 years with Graves disease.

The chain is built from TRBV19 and TRBJ2-1, with 9 bases that match TRBD2. The J segment lost 9 bases and the V segment lost 5 bases, leaving 11 bases of the junction unmatched. Germline values: CDR1 LNHDA, CDR2 SQIVND (reference sequence). This CDR3 is 15 amino acids long. In DNA, the CDR3 is TGTGCCAGTAGTGTTCCGCGACTAGCGGTTACTGAGCAGTTCTTC. Translated: CASSVPRLAVTEQFF.

The table lists this clonotype with a few counts. This could be a read error, since a much larger clone is one nucleotide away. The chain carries TRBV10-3 and TRBJ2-1, with TRBD2 identical over 7 bases. V was clipped by 10 bases and J by 6 bases; unmatched bases: 12. Germline values: CDR1 ENHRY, CDR2 SYGVKD. The CDR3 spans 14 residues. The DNA of the CDR3 is TGTGCCACCTTCGGGACTGGCGGGAGCAATGAGCAGTTCTTC. It encodes CATFGTGGSNEQFF.

This clonotype was picked up many times. The rearrangement uses TRBV7-9 and TRBJ1-5; 7 bases are shared with TRBD1. The CDR3 has 16 residues. V lost 0 bases, J lost 2 bases, and 4 bases stayed unmatched. CDR1 and CDR2 from the germline V gene are SEHNR and FQNEAQ (reference sequence). For the CDR3, the DNA is TGTGCCAGCAGCTTAGCAGGGGGCGCAGGCAATCAGCCCCAGCATTTT. Translation gives CASSLAGGAGNQPQHF.

Ten or more counts support this clonotype. The V call is TRBV20-1, the J call TRBJ1-2; D is possibly TRBD1 (6 bases). The CDR3 contains 11 residues. CDR1 is DFQATT, CDR2 SNEGSKA, per germline (reference sequence). Trimming removed 5 bases from V and 14 bases from J, with 18 bases in between. The CDR3 region has the DNA TGCAGTGCTGGGCAGGGGCACATCAGGACCTTC. This translates into CSAGQGHIRTF.

This clonotype was recorded many times. This rearrangement joins TRBV11-2 to TRBJ1-4; D remains ambiguous. The CDR3 is made up of 15 amino acids. V lost 1 base, J lost 5 bases, and 11 bases lay in between. Germline assignment: CDR1 SGHAT and CDR2 FQNNGV. CDR3 loop: CASSLGRAPNEKLFF. The CDR3 bases are TGTGCCAGCAGCTTAGGGCGGGCCCCCAATGAAAAACTGTTTTTT.

This clonotype has ten or more counts. V is TRBV28 and J is TRBJ2-7, with a weak D call TRBD1 (6 bases). The V end was cut by 6 bases, the J end by 1 base, with 7 bases between. The germline CDR1 and CDR2 sequences are MDHEN and SYDVKM. CDR3 length: 12 amino acids. The CDR3 coding sequence is TGTGCCAGCAGCCAGGGGTCCTACGAGCAGTACGTC. Its protein product is CASSQGSYEQYV.

This clonotype turned up a few times. The genes are TRBV4-2 and TRBJ1-1, with D possibly being TRBD1 (5 bases). The V end lost 0 bases, the J end lost 1 base, and 9 bases lay between the germline ends. CDR1 and CDR2 from the germline V gene are LGHNA and YNFKEQ. This CDR3 contains 15 residues. CDR3 region: CASSQEGQANTEAFF. The DNA for the CDR3 is TGTGCCAGCAGCCAAGAGGGGCAGGCGAACACTGAAGCTTTCTTT.

This clonotype was detected a few times. Since a much larger clone is just one base distant, this may be a read error. This sequence joins TRBV6-1 and TRBJ2-4; TRBD2 matches at 10 bases. This CDR3 region has 13 residues. Germline CDR1 reads MNHNS; CDR2 reads SASEGT. V trimming: 11 bases; J trimming: 5 bases; junction bases outside the gene matches: 6. CDR3 sequence (DNA): TGTGCCGCTATAGGACTAGCGGAAAACATTCAGTACTTC. Translated: CAAIGLAENIQYF.

There are a few counts of this clonotype. The chain employs TRBV4-1 and TRBJ1-6, with D hard to call. The V and J ends lost 0 bases and 0 bases respectively, with 12 bases between them. Germline lookup yields CDR1 MGHRA and CDR2 YSYEKL. The CDR3 consists of 18 residues. The CDR3 DNA sequence: TGCGCCAGCAGCCAAGAGTCTACCGGTATCTCCTATAATTCACCCCTCCACTTT. Translated, it gives CASSQESTGISYNSPLHF.